Each of the 25 T cell receptor beta chains below was sequenced from the same sample in a study of shared clonotypes between healthy human individuals. This table comes from immunoSEQ multiplex PCR, and its TCRdb copy is limited to in-frame clones, with some not included. The sample includes a few million clones, less than 95% of them seen just once. Sequencing was performed on naive CD4+ T cells from PBMCs. Subset in this sample: CD45RA+ positively selected. All receptors come from a man between 18 and 29 years old in good health. Some clones in this sample may be carry-over from other donors' samples.

The V call is TRBV28, the J call TRBJ2-7; D possibly corresponds to TRBD1 (5 bases). V shed 6 bases and J shed 5 bases, with 11 bases lying between them. CDR1 and CDR2 from the germline V gene are MDHEN and SYDVKM. CDR3 size: 12 residues. As DNA, the CDR3 is TGTGCCAGCAGCAGGGTGTTCAACGAGCAGTACTTC. Residues: CASSRVFNEQYF.

The genes are TRBV30 and TRBJ2-1; 13 bases agree with TRBD2. CDR1 is GTSNPN, CDR2 SVGIG, per germline (reference sequence). CDR3 length: 18 residues. Losses at the gene ends were 2 bases for V and 9 bases for J; bases not matched to a gene: 16. CDR3 loop: CAWSSGTSGMIAEGEQFF. The DNA for the CDR3 is TGTGCCTGGAGTTCGGGGACTAGCGGGATGATTGCAGAGGGTGAGCAGTTCTTC. The full variable domain, in which reference TRBV30 and TRBJ2-1 provide the parts outside the CDR3, is SQTIHQWPATLVQPVGSPLSLECTVEGTSNPNLYWYRQAAGRGLQLLFYSVGIGQISSEVPQNLSASRPQDRQFILSSKKLLLSDSGFYLCAWSSGTSGMIAEGEQFFGPGTRLTVL.

This clone was counted once. The V gene is TRBV6-1, the J gene TRBJ2-7; D remains unclear. The CDR3 has 13 residues. Germline values: CDR1 MNHNS, CDR2 SASEGT. V was cut by 5 bases and J by 9 bases, with 17 bases left in between. CDR3 loop: CASSPDISRVQYF. The CDR3 nucleotides are TGTGCCAGCAGTCCCGACATTTCACGTGTGCAGTACTTC.

The CDR3 region has the DNA TGCACCAGCAGTGGCCCGGGATCTACTAGCACAGATACGCAGTATTTT. It translates to CTSSGPGSTSTDTQYF. The V gene is TRBV1, the J gene TRBJ2-3; no check of the table's D call, TRBD2, against the DNA was made. TRBV1 is annotated as a pseudogene. CDR3 length equals 16 residues.

The V gene is TRBV28, the J gene TRBJ1-2; maybe TRBD1 (6 bases). Germline V gene lookup returns CDR1 MDHEN and CDR2 SYDVKM. The CDR3 consists of 16 residues. V gave up 6 bases and J gave up 8 bases, with 25 bases separating them. CDR3 DNA sequence: TGTGCCAGCAGGGCCTCGGGACACCAAAGGACTCGAGGCTACACCTTC. As protein: CASRASGHQRTRGYTF.

The chain uses TRBV11-2 and TRBJ2-7; no firm D call. Per the germline V gene, CDR1 is SGHAT and CDR2 is FQNNGV. CDR3 length equals 13 residues. V shed 0 bases and J shed 4 bases, with 7 bases lying between them. The CDR3 loop is CASSLDWEYEQYF. As DNA, the CDR3 is TGTGCCAGCAGCTTAGATTGGGAATACGAGCAGTACTTC. The variable domain in full, completed from reference TRBV11-2 and TRBJ2-7, reads EAGVAQSPRYKIIEKRQSVAFWCNPISGHATLYWYQQILGQGPKLLIQFQNNGVVDDSQLPKDRFSAERLKGVDSTLKIQPAKLEDSAVYLCASSLDWEYEQYFGPGTRLTVT.

V usage is TRBV14 and J usage is TRBJ1-3; D may be TRBD1 (5 bases). Trimming removed 5 bases from V and 2 bases from J, with 7 bases in between. The CDR3 is made up of 13 amino acids. Germline V gene data show CDR1 as SGHDN and CDR2 as FVKESK. Here the CDR3 reads CASSRGTGNTIYF. CDR3 sequence (DNA): TGTGCCAGCAGCAGGGGAACTGGAAACACCATATATTTT. Looking up the rest from reference TRBV14 and TRBJ1-3 gives the full variable domain: EAGVTQFPSHSVIEKGQTVTLRCDPISGHDNLYWYRRVMGKEIKFLLHFVKESKQDESGMPNNRFLAERTGGTYSTLKVQPAELEDSGVYFCASSRGTGNTIYFGEGSWLTVV.

The chain is built from TRBV10-3 and TRBJ2-5; 8 bases are shared with TRBD1. The germline V gene encodes CDR1 ENHRY and CDR2 SYGVKD. The CDR3 has 13 amino acids. The junction had 6 bases not matched to a gene; V was cut back by 10 bases and J by 2 bases. CDR3 bases: TGTGCCACCGCCCGACAGGGGCAAGAGACCCAGTACTTC. This encodes CATARQGQETQYF.

The chain combines TRBV5-4 with TRBJ2-1, with 14 bases that match TRBD2. V lost 1 base, J lost 6 bases, and 12 bases stayed unmatched. This CDR3 has 19 residues. Germline CDR1 is SGHNT and CDR2 is YYREEE (reference sequence). CDR3: CASSLPGLAGAGVANEQFF. The CDR3, as DNA: TGTGCCAGCAGCTTGCCGGGACTAGCGGGAGCGGGCGTGGCCAATGAGCAGTTCTTC.

The CDR3 protein is CASSPSRAELAKNIQYF. The DNA for the CDR3 is TGTGCCAGCAGCCCCTCCCGAGCGGAGCTAGCCAAAAACATTCAGTACTTC. J is TRBJ2-4 and V is TRBV7-2; D is perhaps TRBD2 (5 bases). Looked up from germline, CDR1 is SGHTA and CDR2 is FQGNSA. The V gene lost 5 bases and the J gene lost 0 bases, with 17 bases spanning the gap. CDR3 length: 17 amino acids.

Notes on this clone: In the same sample, other DNA sequences code for this CDR3. The genes are TRBV28 and TRBJ2-7; TRBD2 matches at 9 bases. The CDR3 runs to 14 residues. Germline assignment: CDR1 MDHEN and CDR2 SYDVKM. V lost 3 bases, J lost 3 bases, and 3 bases stayed unmatched. In nucleotides, the CDR3 is TGTGCCAGCAGTTTGGTAGCGGGAGTCTACGAGCAGTACTTC. Amino acid sequence: CASSLVAGVYEQYF.

The chain uses TRBV6-5 and TRBJ1-1, with a possible D match to TRBD1 (6 bases). This CDR3 comprises 14 residues. The germline V gene has CDR1 MNHEY and CDR2 SVGAGI. Trimming took 5 bases from V and 1 from J, leaving 11 bases between them. CDR3: CASSPRGQNTEAFF. CDR3 in DNA: TGTGCCAGCAGTCCCAGGGGACAGAACACTGAAGCTTTCTTT.

The chain combines TRBV27 with TRBJ1-1; D not resolved. V lost 11 bases, J lost 1 base, and 14 bases lay in between. The CDR3 runs 13 residues. Germline loops: CDR1 MNHEY, CDR2 SMNVEV (reference sequence). The CDR3 sequence is CAGCNHPNTEAFF. The CDR3 bases are TGTGCCGGCTGTAATCACCCGAACACTGAAGCTTTCTTT.

The chain uses TRBV11-2 and TRBJ1-4; D unclear. Looked up from germline, CDR1 is SGHAT and CDR2 is FQNNGV. The CDR3 extends over 15 amino acids. Trimming removed 1 base from V and 8 bases from J, with 14 bases in between. The CDR3 nucleotides are TGTGCCAGCAGCTTAGGGCCGGGAGTGGGGGAAAAACTGTTTTTT. It yields the protein CASSLGPGVGEKLFF.

This sequence joins TRBV5-1 and TRBJ2-7, with D tentatively TRBD1 (5 bases). The CDR3 has 14 residues. Looked up from germline, CDR1 is SGHRS and CDR2 is YFSETQ. V was clipped by 0 bases and J by 0 bases, with 7 bases between them. The CDR3 DNA follows: TGCGCCAGCAGCTTGGAGGGGATCTCCTACGAGCAGTACTTC. Translated, it gives CASSLEGISYEQYF.

The chain couples TRBV7-9 to TRBJ2-1; possibly TRBD1 for D (5 bases). The CDR3 spans 13 residues. Per the germline V gene, CDR1 is SEHNR and CDR2 is FQNEAQ (reference sequence). V was shortened by 2 bases and J by 9 bases, with 11 bases between the two germline ends. This CDR3 is CASSLLSRGEQFF. Written as DNA, the CDR3 is TGTGCCAGCAGCTTATTAAGTAGGGGTGAGCAGTTCTTC.

The J gene is TRBJ2-2, the V gene TRBV5-6, with a possible D match to TRBD2 (6 bases). From germline, CDR1 is SGHDT and CDR2 YYEEEE. Between the trimmed V and J ends, which lost 5 bases and 7 bases, there was a span of 12 bases. This CDR3 has 13 amino acids. The CDR3 nucleotides read TGTGCCAGCAGTTCTACGGGGGTCGGGGAGCTGTTTTTT. This translates into CASSSTGVGELFF.

The chain links TRBV11-2 to TRBJ2-7; D call uncertain. The CDR3 spans 17 residues. The germline V gene encodes CDR1 SGHAT and CDR2 FQNNGV. The V end was cut by 1 base, the J end by 1 base, with 17 bases between. The CDR3 loop reads CASSLGRLESPSYEQYF. The CDR3 DNA sequence: TGTGCCAGCAGCTTAGGGCGGCTAGAATCGCCTTCCTACGAGCAGTACTTC.

The rearrangement uses TRBV6-5 and TRBJ2-7; D is perhaps TRBD1 (6 bases). V gave up 6 bases and J gave up 2 bases, with 17 bases separating them. This CDR3 comprises 15 residues. The germline V gene has CDR1 MNHEY and CDR2 SVGAGI. The DNA of the CDR3 is TGTGCCAGCAGCCGAACAACAGGGAAAGCCTACGAGCAGTACTTC. This codes for CASSRTTGKAYEQYF.

The chain carries TRBV4-2 and TRBJ2-6, with D hard to call. The ends were cut back, 2 bases at V and 5 bases at J, with 7 bases in the middle. The CDR3 sequence is 14 residues long. The germline CDR1 and CDR2 sequences are LGHNA and YNFKEQ. The CDR3 loop reads CASSQPLRANVLTF. The DNA for the CDR3 is TGTGCCAGCAGCCAACCCCTGAGGGCCAACGTCCTGACTTTC.

The chain couples TRBV7-3 to TRBJ2-1; TRBD2 agrees at 9 bases. The CDR3 extends over 17 amino acids. J lost 1 base, V lost 0 bases, and 4 bases had no gene match. The germline V gene encodes CDR1 SGHTA and CDR2 FQGTGA. The CDR3 region has the DNA TGTGCCAGCAGCTTAACGGGGAGCGGGAGGTCCTACAATGAGCAGTTCTTC. It is translated as CASSLTGSGRSYNEQFF.

The chain has TRBV14 and TRBJ2-7, with 7 bases lining up with TRBD2. CDR1 and CDR2 (germline): SGHDN, FVKESK. V dropped 10 bases and J dropped 6; count of bases not matched to a gene: 12. The CDR3 consists of 13 residues. Here the CDR3 reads CAKSEGGVSEQYF. CDR3 bases: TGTGCCAAGTCGGAGGGAGGGGTCTCCGAGCAGTACTTC.

V is TRBV6-5 and J is TRBJ2-2, with D possibly matching TRBD2 (6 bases). V dropped 8 bases and J dropped 3 bases, with 16 bases sitting between them. This CDR3 is built from 15 residues. CDR1 is MNHEY and CDR2 is SVGAGI in the germline V gene. CDR3 amino acids: CASGIGWRDTGELFF. The CDR3 coding sequence is TGTGCCAGCGGAATTGGGTGGAGGGACACCGGGGAGCTGTTTTTT.

The J gene is TRBJ2-7, the V gene TRBV28; D gene uncertain. CDR1 MDHEN and CDR2 SYDVKM come from the germline V gene. Trimming left V 4 bases short and J 7 bases short, with 11 bases between. This CDR3 is built from 12 residues. The CDR3 region has the DNA TGTGCCAGCAGTTATCTGACCCGGGAGCAGTACTTC. Translating gives CASSYLTREQYF.

The V and J genes are TRBV5-1 and TRBJ2-3, with D unresolved. The CDR3 sequence is 14 residues long. Trimming shortened V by 1 base and J by 0 bases, and 6 bases separated the two germline ends. The V gene's germline CDR1 is SGHRS and CDR2 YFSETQ. In DNA form, the CDR3 reads TGCGCCAGCAGCTTGTTTCGGAGCACAGATACGCAGTATTTT. Translated: CASSLFRSTDTQYF.